The rows below give T cell receptor beta chains drawn from one sample of a study of blood T cell repertoires in COVID-19. The table came from immunoSEQ multiplex PCR; TCRdb's copy has only in-frame clones and leaves some out. The table lists tens of thousands of clones, 80% of them singletons. The sequenced material came from peripheral blood. The receptors come from a human donor in a cohort sampled during active COVID-19. Both conserved end residues are part of each CDR3. A D gene is named only where the DNA matches it firmly. Rows may omit the clone size; those that give it use once, few, many or a size class.

abundance	d_gene	v_gene	j_gene	CDR3nt	CDR3aa
few	TRBD1	TRBV18	TRBJ1-5	TGTGCCAGCTCTCACGGGACAGGGCGGCTAGGTCAGCCCCAGCATTTT	CASSHGTGRLGQPQHF
.	.	TRBV6-5	TRBJ2-3	.	CASSSSSRRGSGYF
.	.	TRBV5-1	TRBJ2-1	TGCGCCAGCGGCGGGACTGTCCCAAATGAGCAGTTCTTC	CASGGTVPNEQFF
.	.	TRBV10-1	TRBJ1-1	TGCGCCAGCAGTGATCAGGGGCGGACTGAAGCTTTCTTT	CASSDQGRTEAFF
.	.	TRBV19	TRBJ1-1	TGTGCCAGTAGTATAGGGGGGACTCGGGGCGAAGCTTTCTTT	CASSIGGTRGEAFF
.	.	TRBV7-9	TRBJ1-2	TGTGCCAGCAGCTTGGAGGGGAAAATGAATGGCTACACCTTC	CASSLEGKMNGYTF
.	TRBD1	TRBV24-1	TRBJ2-5	TGTGCCACCAGTGAGCCTCGCGACAGGGGGGGACCTCAAGAGACCCAGTACTTC	CATSEPRDRGGPQETQYF
.	TRBD1	TRBV11-2	TRBJ2-7	TGTGCCAGCAGCACGATCCGGACAGGGGCCAAATCGACGTCCTACGAGCAGTACTTC	CASSTIRTGAKSTSYEQYF
.	TRBD1	TRBV6-5	TRBJ1-1	TGTGCCAGCGGGGAGACAGGGCCAATGAACACTGAAGCTTTCTTT	CASGETGPMNTEAFF
.	TRBD2	TRBV4-1	TRBJ2-3	TGCGCCAGCAGCCAAGATCCCAGACTAGCGGGAGGGAGCACAGATACGCAGTATTTT	CASSQDPRLAGGSTDTQYF
.	.	TRBV19	TRBJ1-1	TGTGCCAGTAGTATAGGACCCAGGGGCTCGACCAGATTGTACGTGAACACTGAAGCTTTCTTT	CASSIGPRGSTRLYVNTEAFF
.	.	TRBV28	TRBJ1-3	TGTGCCAGCAGTTTAAATACTGGAAACACCATATATTTT	CASSLNTGNTIYF
.	TRBD1	TRBV6-6	TRBJ2-7	TGTGCCACCGGGACAGGGGGTGGCGAGCAGTACTTC	CATGTGGGEQYF
.	TRBD1	TRBV28	TRBJ2-7	TGTGCCAGCAGTCTTCTTACTAGGACAGGGGGCTTGGTCGAGCAGTACTTC	CASSLLTRTGGLVEQYF
.	.	TRBV5-5	TRBJ1-5	TGTGCCAGCAGCCGAAGGAGCAGAGATAGCAATCAGCCCCAGCATTTT	CASSRRSRDSNQPQHF
.	.	TRBV11-2	TRBJ1-3	TGTGCCAGCAGCCCGGGGGGGTTTGGAAACACCATATATTTT	CASSPGGFGNTIYF
.	TRBD2	TRBV2	TRBJ2-1	TGTGCCAGCAGCCTCTCGAGCGGGACCTCCTACAATGAGCAGTTCTTC	CASSLSSGTSYNEQFF
.	.	TRBV7-2	TRBJ1-1	TGTGCCAGCAGCACCTCGTGGGGAGGTACTGAAGCTTTCTTT	CASSTSWGGTEAFF
once	TRBD2	TRBV28	TRBJ2-7	TGTGCCAGTGGAAGCGGGGGGGCGTACGAGCAGTACTTC	CASGSGGAYEQYF
.	.	TRBV7-2	TRBJ2-1	TGTGCCAGCAGCTTAGAAGGAGGCAGGAGGAGGAATGAGCAGTTCTTC	CASSLEGGRRRNEQFF